This TCR beta chain was retrieved from a study of control samples from healthy donors and cancer patients. Generated by immunoSEQ multiplex PCR, the TCRdb table keeps only in-frame clones and is missing some. The data contain about 96,000 clones, approximately 93% of them singletons. The clonotype was recovered from a man aged 18 to 30 in good health. Sample: blood.

The CDR3 reads CASSHINGGRGNTIYF. Written as DNA, the CDR3 is TGTGCCAGCAGCCATATCAACGGGGGCCGTGGAAACACCATATATTTT. The chain couples TRBV7-9 to TRBJ1-3, with D possibly TRBD1 on 6 matching bases. The CDR3 sequence is 16 residues long. V dropped 5 bases and J dropped 3 bases, with 17 bases sitting between them. Germline V lookup: CDR1 SEHNR, CDR2 FQNEAQ (reference sequence).